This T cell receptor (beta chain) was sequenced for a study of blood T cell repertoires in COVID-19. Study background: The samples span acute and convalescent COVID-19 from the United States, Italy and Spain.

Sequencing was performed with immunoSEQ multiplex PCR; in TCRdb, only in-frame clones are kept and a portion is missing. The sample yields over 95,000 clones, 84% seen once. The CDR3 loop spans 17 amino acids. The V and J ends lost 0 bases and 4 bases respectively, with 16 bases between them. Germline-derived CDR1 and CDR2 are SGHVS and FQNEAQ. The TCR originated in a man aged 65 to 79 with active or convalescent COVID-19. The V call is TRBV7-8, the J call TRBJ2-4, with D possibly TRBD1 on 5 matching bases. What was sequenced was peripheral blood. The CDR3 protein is CASSLALVGATKNIQYF. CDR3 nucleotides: TGTGCCAGCAGCTTAGCGCTGGTTGGGGCAACAAAAAACATTCAGTACTTC.